These T cell receptor beta chains were read from a single sample in a study of response to subunit inactivated influenza vaccine. TCRdb re-analysed the RT-PCR reads in MiXCR, keeping a single row per CDR3 protein. The sample holds about 540,000 distinct CDR3 sequences, 14% seen once. The sample in question was PBMCs from blood, obtained 12 days after vaccination. These receptors came from a man aged 50-60 years who received an inactivated influenza vaccine. The CDR3 runs from the conserved cysteine through the conserved F or W. The D gene is left open where the match is weak. Clone size is stated in some rows and not others, as once, few, many or a class when expanded.

v_call	d_call	j_call	clone_size	cdr3_aa	cdr3_nt
TRBV3-1	TRBD1	TRBJ2-7	few	CASSPGTGQYEQYF	TGTGCCAGCAGCCCAGGGACAGGGCAGTACGAGCAGTACTTC
TRBV5-1	.	TRBJ2-1	few	CASSLAWVGLSFPQFF	TGCGCCAGCAGCTTGGCCTGGGTTGGGTTATCTTTCCCCCAGTTCTTC
TRBV28	.	TRBJ2-4	.	CASSLGGKLAKNIQYF	TGTGCCAGCAGTTTAGGAGGAAAACTCGCCAAAAACATTCAGTACTTC
TRBV5-5	.	TRBJ1-2	.	CASSLVGITYGYTF	TGTGCCAGCAGCTTGGTGGGAATTACCTATGGCTACACCTTC
TRBV4-3	.	TRBJ2-2	.	CASSQETVYPNTGELFF	TGCGCCAGCAGCCAGGAGACAGTCTATCCGAACACCGGGGAGCTGTTTTTT
TRBV7-8	.	TRBJ2-2	.	CASSLAFFGTGELFF	TGTGCCAGCAGCTTAGCATTTTTTGGCACCGGGGAGCTGTTTTTT
TRBV5-1	.	TRBJ2-1	many	CASSLAGVYNEQFF	TGCGCCAGCAGCTTGGCCGGCGTCTACAATGAGCAGTTCTTC
TRBV6-2/TRBV6-3	.	TRBJ2-2	.	CASSFAPRGIPTGELFF	TGTGCCAGCAGTTTTGCGCCGCGAGGAATCCCCACCGGGGAGCTGTTTTTT
TRBV6-5	.	TRBJ1-2	.	CASRSTGYYTF	TGTGCCAGCAGATCAACAGGGTACTACACCTTC
TRBV29-1	.	TRBJ2-3	few	CSVAASEADTQYF	TGCAGCGTTGCGGCTAGCGAGGCAGATACGCAGTATTTT
TRBV5-1	.	TRBJ2-3	.	CASSLRDLPGDTQYF	TGCGCCAGCAGCCTAAGGGACCTCCCCGGAGATACGCAGTATTTT
TRBV27	TRBD1	TRBJ2-7	.	CASSLLSPPLPGTGEF	TGTGCCAGCAGTTTACTATCCCCACCTCTGCCAGGGACAGGGGAGTTC
TRBV6-2/TRBV6-3	TRBD2	TRBJ2-5	once	CASTRPPGLAGGETQYF	TGTGCCAGCACCCGCCCTCCGGGACTAGCGGGGGGTGAGACCCAGTACTTC
TRBV5-1	.	TRBJ2-5	many	CASSRDLKSSETQYF	TGCGCCAGCAGCCGGGACCTAAAGAGTTCAGAGACCCAGTACTTC
TRBV11-2	TRBD1	TRBJ2-1	.	CASSLEGQGAFRYNEQFF	TGTGCCAGCAGCTTAGAGGGACAGGGGGCATTCAGGTACAATGAGCAGTTCTTC
TRBV29-1	.	TRBJ1-6	.	CSVEEYENSPLHF	TGCAGCGTTGAAGAGTACGAGAATTCACCCCTCCACTTT
TRBV10-3	TRBD2	TRBJ2-7	few	CAISEFSGRTHEQYF	TGTGCCATCAGTGAGTTTAGCGGGAGAACCCACGAGCAGTACTTC
TRBV7-9	.	TRBJ2-3	few	CASSPDISTDTQYF	TGTGCCAGCAGCCCTGACATTAGCACAGATACGCAGTATTTT
TRBV15	.	TRBJ2-3	.	CATSRDRLVTQYF	TGTGCCACCAGCAGAGACAGGTTGGTCACGCAGTATTTT
TRBV28	.	TRBJ1-1	many	CASKTPRRPTEAFF	TGTGCCAGCAAGACACCAAGACGGCCCACTGAAGCTTTCTTT
TRBV12-3/TRBV12-4	.	TRBJ1-4	.	CASKRSGYSEKLFF	TGTGCCAGCAAGAGGTCCGGTTACAGTGAAAAACTGTTTTTT
TRBV7-9	TRBD1	TRBJ2-5	few	CASSQGQGTETQYF	TGTGCCAGCAGCCAGGGACAGGGGACGGAGACCCAGTACTTC
TRBV4-3	.	TRBJ2-4	many	CASSQEIAGSKNIQYF	TGCGCCAGCAGCCAAGAAATCGCGGGCTCCAAAAACATTCAGTACTTC
TRBV7-8	TRBD1	TRBJ1-2	few	CASRPDRGNYGYTF	TGTGCCAGCAGACCCGACAGGGGAAACTATGGCTACACCTTC
TRBV12-3/TRBV12-4	.	TRBJ1-3	few	CASGPSAGNTIYF	TGTGCCTCAGGGCCATCGGCTGGAAACACCATATATTTT
TRBV20-1	TRBD2	TRBJ2-5	.	CSASLSGVETQYF	TGCAGTGCTAGCCTTAGCGGGGTGGAGACCCAGTACTTC
TRBV5-1	.	TRBJ2-1	.	CASMEGAASYNEQFF	TGCGCCAGCATGGAAGGGGCAGCCTCTTACAATGAGCAGTTCTTC
TRBV20-1	TRBD2	TRBJ2-5	many	CSARWRGEETQYF	TGCAGTGCTAGGTGGCGGGGGGAAGAGACCCAGTACTTC
TRBV10-3	.	TRBJ1-4	.	CAISEGQATEKLFF	TGTGCCATCAGTGAAGGTCAGGCTACTGAAAAACTGTTTTTT
TRBV6-2/TRBV6-3	TRBD2	TRBJ2-1	once	CASSHRLAGVGEQFF	TGTGCCAGCAGCCACCGACTAGCGGGGGTAGGTGAGCAGTTCTTC
TRBV24-1	.	TRBJ2-1	few	CATSDSWYNEQFF	TGTGCCACCAGTGATTCTTGGTACAATGAGCAGTTCTTC
TRBV10-1	TRBD1	TRBJ2-7	.	CASSDDRVSYEQYF	TGCGCCAGCAGTGATGACAGGGTTTCCTACGAGCAGTACTTC
TRBV12-3/TRBV12-4	TRBD1	TRBJ2-1	few	CASTSGQGNEQFF	TGTGCCAGCACCTCGGGACAGGGGAATGAGCAGTTCTTC
TRBV6-5	.	TRBJ2-5	many	CASSYSGETQYF	TGTGCCAGCAGTTACTCGGGGGAGACCCAGTACTTC
TRBV11-2	.	TRBJ2-2	.	CASSLVRRDTGELFF	TGTGCCAGCAGCTTAGTAAGGCGGGACACCGGGGAGCTGTTTTTT
TRBV7-2	.	TRBJ1-1	.	CASSLQGGWAFF	TGTGCCAGCAGCCTGCAGGGAGGTTGGGCTTTCTTT
TRBV28	.	TRBJ2-5	few	CASSLGNVETQYF	TGTGCCAGCAGTTTGGGAAACGTAGAGACCCAGTACTTC
TRBV10-3	TRBD2	TRBJ2-2	few	CAISGGLAASDTGELFF	TGTGCCATCAGTGGAGGACTAGCGGCCAGCGACACCGGGGAGCTGTTTTTT
TRBV27	.	TRBJ1-2	.	CASRPRDFYGYTF	TGTGCCAGCAGACCCAGGGACTTCTATGGCTACACCTTC
TRBV20-1	.	TRBJ2-5	few	CSALTTEGLETQYF	TGCAGTGCTCTAACTACAGAAGGACTAGAGACCCAGTACTTC
TRBV28	.	TRBJ2-7	few	CASILMVGGSYEQYF	TGTGCCAGCATCCTAATGGTCGGGGGATCCTACGAGCAGTACTTC
TRBV9	.	TRBJ2-1	few	CASSVGLARSYNEQFF	TGTGCCAGCAGCGTAGGTCTAGCGAGGTCCTACAATGAGCAGTTCTTC
TRBV12-3/TRBV12-4	.	TRBJ1-2	few	CASSLGSEGYTF	TGTGCCAGCAGTTTAGGGAGTGAAGGCTACACCTTC
TRBV9	.	TRBJ2-2	few	CASSLTSLSNTGELFF	TGTGCCAGCAGCCTGACCAGCCTGTCGAACACCGGGGAGCTGTTTTTT
TRBV5-1	.	TRBJ2-1	.	CASSLAAGSYNEQFF	TGCGCCAGCAGCTTGGCAGCAGGGTCCTACAATGAGCAGTTCTTC
TRBV7-9	TRBD2	TRBJ2-1	many	CASSYGGGAYYNEQFF	TGTGCCAGCAGTTACGGCGGGGGGGCGTACTACAATGAGCAGTTCTTC
TRBV7-8	TRBD1	TRBJ1-2	.	CASSRTGGAIGYTF	TGTGCCAGCAGCAGAACAGGGGGCGCGATTGGCTACACCTTC
TRBV7-9	TRBD2	TRBJ2-1	few	CASSPAPGTSGRNEQFF	TGTGCCAGCAGCCCCGCCCCCGGGACTAGCGGGAGGAATGAGCAGTTCTTC
TRBV4-3	TRBD2	TRBJ2-2	few	CASSQDLGTSGTGELFF	TGCGCCAGCAGCCAAGATTTGGGGACTAGCGGCACCGGGGAGCTGTTTTTT
TRBV12-3/TRBV12-4	.	TRBJ1-5	.	CASGAGALTPQHF	TGTGCCAGCGGGGCGGGGGCCCTCACGCCCCAGCATTTT
TRBV27	.	TRBJ2-7	.	CASSLKGWGEQYF	TGTGCCAGCAGTTTAAAGGGCTGGGGCGAGCAGTACTTC
TRBV4-1	TRBD2	TRBJ2-7	many	CASSQSLAGDYEQYF	TGCGCCAGCAGCCAATCGCTAGCGGGGGACTACGAGCAGTACTTC
TRBV29-1	.	TRBJ1-1	few	CSVTHTEAFF	TGCAGCGTTACTCACACTGAAGCTTTCTTT